A selection of T cell receptor beta chains follows, all from one sample in a study of OX40 agonist ivuxolimab in advanced cancers. The method was immunoSEQ multiplex PCR; TCRdb's version includes in-frame clones alone and lacks a portion of them. This sample has under 100,000 clones; roughly 90% occur once, and the top ten carry roughly 0.16%. Sequenced here: CD4+ or CD8+ T cells sorted from blood, sampled in a trial of the OX40 agonist ivuxolimab. These receptors were taken from an adult with an advanced solid tumor such as melanoma, head and neck, liver or kidney cancer. CDR3s leave out the opening cysteine and the closing phenylalanine or tryptophan. Fields, in order: V gene, J gene, CDR3 protein.

>TRBV28|TRBJ1-4
ASSFGGQGAKLF
>TRBV29-1|TRBJ1-1
SVLRGTWYWDTEAF
>TRBV6-1|TRBJ2-7
ASSFQSYEQY
>TRBV19|TRBJ1-2
ASSPSSGYGYT
>TRBV25-1|TRBJ2-2
ASSEPGPLNTGELF
>TRBV28|TRBJ2-5
ASSLTSGSLVETQY
>TRBV2|TRBJ2-7
ASRTTSGLYEQY
>TRBV6-5|TRBJ2-1
ASSYSTGLSYNEQF
>TRBV18|TRBJ2-5
ASSPRPRDRGLEETQY
>TRBV5-6|TRBJ1-2
ASSLEQGAYGYT
>TRBV11-1|TRBJ1-1
ASRQGALNTEAF
>TRBV9|TRBJ2-3
ASSKTSGGRADTQY
>TRBV6-5|TRBJ2-1
ASSGGYNEQF
>TRBV30|TRBJ2-7
AWSGETGSSYEQY
>TRBV11-2|TRBJ2-1
ASSLPGQGYNEQF
>TRBV7-9|TRBJ2-1
ASSPPTPGTYGTSGWV
>TRBV5-1|TRBJ1-1
ASSSPGQREAF
>TRBV9|TRBJ2-1
ASSVAVGGEQF
>TRBV2|TRBJ1-6
ASRLEGRGSPLH
>TRBV27|TRBJ1-6
ASSFSRVSYNSPLH
>TRBV7-8|TRBJ1-5
ASRYGTGNNQPQH